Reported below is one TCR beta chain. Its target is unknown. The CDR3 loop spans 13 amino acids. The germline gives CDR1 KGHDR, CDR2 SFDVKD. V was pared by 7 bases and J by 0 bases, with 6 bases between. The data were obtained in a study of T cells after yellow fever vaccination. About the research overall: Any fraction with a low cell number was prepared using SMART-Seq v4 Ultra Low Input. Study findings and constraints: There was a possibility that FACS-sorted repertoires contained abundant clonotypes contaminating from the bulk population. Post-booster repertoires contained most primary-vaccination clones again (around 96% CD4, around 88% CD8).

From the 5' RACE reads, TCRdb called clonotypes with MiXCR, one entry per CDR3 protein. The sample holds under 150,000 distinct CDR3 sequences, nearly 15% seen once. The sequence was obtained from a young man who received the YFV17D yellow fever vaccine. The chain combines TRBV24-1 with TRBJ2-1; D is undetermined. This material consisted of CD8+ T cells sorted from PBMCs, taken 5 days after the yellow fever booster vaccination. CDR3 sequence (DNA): TGTGCCACCAGAGGTAGCTCCTACAATGAGCAGTTCTTC. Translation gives CATRGSSYNEQFF.